This T cell receptor (beta chain) was found in a study of blood T cell repertoires in COVID-19. The repertoire was sequenced with immunoSEQ multiplex PCR; TCRdb's copy has only in-frame clones and lacks some. This table holds approximately 210,000 clones, 89% found once. V was trimmed by 0 bases and J by 2 bases, leaving 7 bases between them. Germline CDR1 reads MRHNA; CDR2 reads SNTAGT. The length of the CDR3 is 14 residues. The receptor comes from a middle-aged woman with acute or convalescent COVID-19. The sequencing input was peripheral blood. The rearrangement uses TRBV6-4 and TRBJ1-2; possible D gene TRBD1, 5 bases. The CDR3 loop is CASSDSDSNYGYTF. The CDR3 coding sequence is TGTGCCAGCAGTGACTCCGACAGCAACTATGGCTACACCTTC.